This entry lists 11 T cell receptor beta chains sequenced from one sample in a study of shared clonotypes between healthy human individuals. Sequencing was performed with immunoSEQ multiplex PCR; in TCRdb, only in-frame clones are kept and a portion is missing. Among more than 2 million clones listed, just under 95% were seen once. Naive-designated CD8 cells lacked CD45RO, were positively enriched for CCR7, and omitted terminally differentiated effector memory CD45RA+ cells. The sequencing input was naive CD8+ T cells sorted from blood. The origin of the receptors is a man aged 18 to 30 in good health.

This chain uses TRBV27 with TRBJ2-2; no firm D call. Germline lookup yields CDR1 MNHEY and CDR2 SMNVEV (reference sequence). The CDR3 is 13 amino acids. Trimming took off 1 base at V and 8 bases at J, with 8 bases between the two ends. This CDR3 reads CASSLLFSGELFF. CDR3 DNA sequence: TGTGCCAGCAGTTTATTATTTTCGGGGGAGCTGTTTTTT.

CDR3 sequence reads: CASSFGNQNTEAFF. The CDR3 region has the DNA TGTGCCAGCAGTTTTGGCAACCAGAACACTGAAGCTTTCTTT. The V and J genes are TRBV6-5 and TRBJ1-1, with D unclear. CDR1 and CDR2 (germline): MNHEY, SVGAGI. The V and J ends lost 4 bases and 1 base respectively, with 10 bases between them. The CDR3 sequence is 14 residues long.

The chain couples TRBV2 to TRBJ1-1; TRBD1 agrees at 7 bases. V lost 6 bases, J lost 8 bases, and 6 bases stayed unmatched. Germline CDR1 is SNHLY and CDR2 is FYNNEI. The CDR3 has 12 amino acids. CDR3 DNA sequence: TGTGCCAGCAGGCCTCGGGACAGCGAAGCTTTCTTT. Translated: CASRPRDSEAFF.

The CDR3 loop is CATSSSRDLEAFF. The CDR3 nucleotides are TGTGCCACCAGCAGTTCCCGGGACCTTGAAGCTTTCTTT. The chain links TRBV15 to TRBJ1-1, with D perhaps TRBD1 (5 bases). V was trimmed by 3 bases and J by 7 bases, leaving 12 bases between them. CDR1 and CDR2 (germline): LNHNV, YYDKDF (reference sequence). CDR3 length: 13 residues.

In its sample, this clone was seen once. The J gene is TRBJ2-1, the V gene TRBV5-1, with 15 nucleotides matching TRBD2. Trimming cost V 0 bases and J 8 bases; bases outside gene matches: 3. Germline V gives CDR1 SGHRS, CDR2 YFSETQ. The CDR3 length is 16 residues. The chain's CDR3 is CASSLAGLAGGDEQFF. The DNA for the CDR3 is TGCGCCAGCAGCTTGGCGGGACTAGCGGGAGGCGATGAGCAGTTCTTC.

A word on this clone: This specimen includes other DNA sequences encoding the same CDR3. V gene TRBV30 combines with J gene TRBJ2-7, with D maybe TRBD1 (6 bases). The ends were cut back, 2 bases at V and 7 bases at J, with 12 bases in the middle. The germline V gene encodes CDR1 GTSNPN and CDR2 SVGIG (reference sequence). The CDR3 loop spans 12 amino acids. The CDR3 coding sequence is TGTGCCTGGAGTCCAGGGGTGGGGGAGCAGTACTTC. Translating gives CAWSPGVGEQYF. Combining the CDR3 with reference TRBV30 and TRBJ2-7 gives the whole variable domain SQTIHQWPATLVQPVGSPLSLECTVEGTSNPNLYWYRQAAGRGLQLLFYSVGIGQISSEVPQNLSASRPQDRQFILSSKKLLLSDSGFYLCAWSPGVGEQYFGPGTRLTVT.

This clone came up once. The genes are TRBV2 and TRBJ2-3; perhaps TRBD1 as D (7 bases). The CDR3 totals 17 residues. V lost 0 bases and J 1 base, leaving 14 bases between the germline ends. The germline V gene has CDR1 SNHLY and CDR2 FYNNEI. The CDR3 DNA sequence: TGTGCCAGCAGTGAAGCGCTTGCGGGGACAGGCACAGATACGCAGTATTTT. This sequence encodes CASSEALAGTGTDTQYF.

Notes on this clone: Other DNA sequences from this sample encode an identical CDR3 as well. In DNA form, the CDR3 reads TGCGCCAGCAGCCCCCTAGCGGGAGACTACGAGCAGTACTTC. This codes for CASSPLAGDYEQYF. The V and J genes are TRBV5-1 and TRBJ2-7, with 10 bases fitting TRBD2. V was pared by 4 bases and J by 3 bases, with 4 bases of the junction left unmatched. The germline CDR1 and CDR2 sequences are SGHRS and YFSETQ. This CDR3 contains 14 residues.

This chain connects TRBV27 to TRBJ1-6; no definite D call. Germline V CDR1 and CDR2: MNHEY, SMNVEV (reference sequence). The CDR3 extends over 17 amino acids. The V end was cut by 0 bases, the J end by 9 bases, with 18 bases between. CDR3 sequence: CASSLSMAEVQRSPLHF. The DNA for the CDR3 is TGTGCCAGCAGTTTATCGATGGCTGAGGTCCAGCGTTCACCCCTCCACTTT.

The chain has TRBV28 and TRBJ2-7; TRBD2 matches 11 bases. Germline-derived CDR1 and CDR2 are MDHEN and SYDVKM. The CDR3 has 16 amino acids. J lost 4 bases, V lost 6 bases, and 11 bases had no gene match. CDR3 in amino acids: CASRTNHLAGGYEQYF. The CDR3 DNA follows: TGTGCCAGCAGAACAAATCATCTAGCGGGGGGATACGAGCAGTACTTC.

The rearrangement uses TRBV4-1 and TRBJ1-6; maybe TRBD1 (5 bases). Germline CDR1 MGHRA, CDR2 YSYEKL. The CDR3 has 15 residues. V was cut by 0 bases and J by 11 bases, with 14 bases left in between. CDR3 region: CASSQEGQGYPPLHF. The CDR3 DNA reads as TGCGCCAGCAGCCAAGAAGGTCAGGGATATCCACCCCTCCACTTT.